The clone carrying this TCR beta chain was observed many times. Its antigen is still unknown. This specimen belongs to a study of breast tumors, draining lymph nodes, adjacent tissues. Whole-study results and caveats: Findings are consistent with lymph node origin and intratumoral expansion of most tumor T cells. Tumor TCR diversity was below lymph nodes but above nontumor tissue.

One entry per CDR3 protein, called by TCRdb with MiXCR from the multiplex PCR reads. The table records over 130,000 distinct CDR3 sequences, 30% to 35% of them present only once. Samples came from axillary lymph nodes draining the breast cancer. The germline gives CDR1 SNHLY, CDR2 FYNNEI. The CDR3 length is 14 residues. V was clipped by 5 bases and J by 6 bases, with 11 bases between them. The V gene is TRBV2, the J gene TRBJ1-6; possibly TRBD1 for D (6 bases). The sample was axillary lymph node tissue. This clonotype was obtained from a female donor with breast cancer. Some clones in this sample may be carry-over from other donors' samples. The CDR3 nucleotides are TGTGCCAGCAGTCGACAGGACACTAATTCACCCCTCCACTTT. Amino acids: CASSRQDTNSPLHF.